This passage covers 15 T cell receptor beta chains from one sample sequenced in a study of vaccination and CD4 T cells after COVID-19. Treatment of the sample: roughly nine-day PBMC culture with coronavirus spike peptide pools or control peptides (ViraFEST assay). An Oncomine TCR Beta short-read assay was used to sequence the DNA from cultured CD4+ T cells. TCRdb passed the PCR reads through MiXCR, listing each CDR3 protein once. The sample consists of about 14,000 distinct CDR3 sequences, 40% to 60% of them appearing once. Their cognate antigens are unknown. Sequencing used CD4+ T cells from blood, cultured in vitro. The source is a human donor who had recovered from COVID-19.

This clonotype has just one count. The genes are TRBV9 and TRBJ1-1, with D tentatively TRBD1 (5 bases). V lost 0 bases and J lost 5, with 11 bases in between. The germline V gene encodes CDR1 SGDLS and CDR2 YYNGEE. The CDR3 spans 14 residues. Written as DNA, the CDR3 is TGTGCCAGCAGCGTAGGCTGGCAGGGAACTGAAGCTTTCTTT. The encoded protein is CASSVGWQGTEAFF. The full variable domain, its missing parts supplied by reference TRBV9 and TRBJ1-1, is DSGVTQTPKHLITATGQRVTLRCSPRSGDLSVYWYQQSLDQGLQFLIQYYNGEERAKGNILERFSAQQFPDLHSELNLSSLELGDSALYFCASSVGWQGTEAFFGQGTRLTVV.

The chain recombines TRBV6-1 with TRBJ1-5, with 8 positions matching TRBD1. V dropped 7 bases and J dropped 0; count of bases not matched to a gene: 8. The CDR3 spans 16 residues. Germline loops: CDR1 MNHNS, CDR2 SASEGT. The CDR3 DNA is TGTGCCAGCACTGGACAGGGAATAACTAGCAATCAGCCCCAGCATTTT. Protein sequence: CASTGQGITSNQPQHF.

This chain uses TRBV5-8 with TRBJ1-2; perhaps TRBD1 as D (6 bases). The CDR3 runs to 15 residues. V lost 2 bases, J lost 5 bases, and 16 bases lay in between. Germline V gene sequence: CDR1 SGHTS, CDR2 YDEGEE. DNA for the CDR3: TGTGCCAGCAGCTTAAGGGTGAACAGGGATTATGGCTACACCTTC. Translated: CASSLRVNRDYGYTF.

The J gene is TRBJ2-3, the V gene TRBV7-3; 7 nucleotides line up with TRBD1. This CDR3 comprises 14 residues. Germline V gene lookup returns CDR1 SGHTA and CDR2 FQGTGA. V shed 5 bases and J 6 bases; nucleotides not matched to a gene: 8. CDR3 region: CASSVTGVKDTQYF. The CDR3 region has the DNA TGTGCCAGCAGCGTTACAGGGGTGAAGGATACGCAGTATTTT.

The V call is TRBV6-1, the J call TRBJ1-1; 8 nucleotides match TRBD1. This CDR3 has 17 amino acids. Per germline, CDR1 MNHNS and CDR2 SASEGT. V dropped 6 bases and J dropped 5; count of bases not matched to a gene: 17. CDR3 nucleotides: TGTGCCAGCAGCCGGAAAATAGGACAGGGTAGAGTGACTGAAGCTTTCTTT. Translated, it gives CASSRKIGQGRVTEAFF.

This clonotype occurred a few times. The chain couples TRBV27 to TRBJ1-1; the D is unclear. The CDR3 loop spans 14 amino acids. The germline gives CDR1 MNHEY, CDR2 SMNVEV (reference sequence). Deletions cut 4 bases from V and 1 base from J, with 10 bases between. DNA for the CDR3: TGTGCCAGCAGTTCCCTTGCGGGGAACACTGAAGCTTTCTTT. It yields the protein CASSSLAGNTEAFF.

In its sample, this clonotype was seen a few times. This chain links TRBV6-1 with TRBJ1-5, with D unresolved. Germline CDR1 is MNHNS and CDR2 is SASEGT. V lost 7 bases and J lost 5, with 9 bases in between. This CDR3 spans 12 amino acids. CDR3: CASKASDQPQHF. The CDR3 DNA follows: TGTGCCAGCAAAGCCTCGGATCAGCCCCAGCATTTT.

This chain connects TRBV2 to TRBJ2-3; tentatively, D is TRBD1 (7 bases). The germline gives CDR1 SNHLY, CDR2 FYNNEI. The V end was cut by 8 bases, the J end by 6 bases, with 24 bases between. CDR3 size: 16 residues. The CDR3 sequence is CASGEDQGRQGDTQYF. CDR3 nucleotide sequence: TGTGCCAGCGGGGAGGATCAAGGGCGACAGGGTGATACGCAGTATTTT.

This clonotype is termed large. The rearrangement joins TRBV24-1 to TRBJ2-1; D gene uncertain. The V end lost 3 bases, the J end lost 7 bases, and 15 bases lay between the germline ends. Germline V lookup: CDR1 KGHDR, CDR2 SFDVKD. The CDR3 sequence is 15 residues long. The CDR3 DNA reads TGTGCCACCAGTGATGTTACCGGGCCCCAGAATGAGCAGTTCTTC. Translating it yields CATSDVTGPQNEQFF.

CDR3 DNA sequence: TGTGCCAGCACCCACGGGACAGACGACACTGAAGCTTTCTTT. The encoded protein is CASTHGTDDTEAFF. The chain links TRBV6-2 or TRBV6-3 to TRBJ1-1; 7 positions agree with TRBD1. CDR1 and CDR2 from the germline V gene are MNHEY and SVGEGT. J lost 3 bases, V lost 7 bases, and 8 bases had no gene match. The length of the CDR3 is 14 residues.

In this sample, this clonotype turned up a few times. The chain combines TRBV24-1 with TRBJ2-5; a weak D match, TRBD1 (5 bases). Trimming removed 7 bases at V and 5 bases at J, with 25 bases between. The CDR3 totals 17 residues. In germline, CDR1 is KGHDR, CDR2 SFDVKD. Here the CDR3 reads CATSSALGQGRVETQYF. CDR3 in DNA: TGTGCCACCAGCTCCGCTTTGGGGCAGGGAAGAGTGGAGACCCAGTACTTC.

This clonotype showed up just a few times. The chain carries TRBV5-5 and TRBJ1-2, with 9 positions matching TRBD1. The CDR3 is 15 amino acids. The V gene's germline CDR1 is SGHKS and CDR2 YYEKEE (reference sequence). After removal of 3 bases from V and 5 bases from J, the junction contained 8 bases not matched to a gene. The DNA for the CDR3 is TGTGCCAGCAGCTCGGGACAGGGAGGTTGGTATGGCTACACCTTC. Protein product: CASSSGQGGWYGYTF.

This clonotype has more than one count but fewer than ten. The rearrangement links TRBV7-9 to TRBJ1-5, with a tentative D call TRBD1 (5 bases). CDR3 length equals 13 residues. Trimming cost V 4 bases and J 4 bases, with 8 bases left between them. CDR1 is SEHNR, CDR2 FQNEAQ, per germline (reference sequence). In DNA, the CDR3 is TGTGCCAGCAGCTCACAGGAAAATCAGCCCCAGCATTTT. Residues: CASSSQENQPQHF.

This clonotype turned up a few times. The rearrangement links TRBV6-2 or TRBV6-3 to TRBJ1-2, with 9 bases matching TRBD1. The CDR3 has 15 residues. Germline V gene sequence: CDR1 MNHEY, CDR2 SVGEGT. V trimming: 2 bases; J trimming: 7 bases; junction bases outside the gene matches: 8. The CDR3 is CASSYGPDRGGGYTF. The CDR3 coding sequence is TGTGCCAGCAGTTACGGCCCCGACAGGGGGGGTGGCTACACCTTC.

The CDR3 spells CASSPPGEGSYNSPLHF. CDR3 sequence (DNA): TGTGCCAGCTCACCACCGGGGGAAGGCTCCTATAATTCACCCCTCCACTTT. The chain combines TRBV18 with TRBJ1-6, with a tentative D call TRBD1 (5 bases). The V gene lost 0 bases and the J gene lost 0 bases, with 9 bases spanning the gap. Germline CDR1 is KGHSH and CDR2 is LQKENI. CDR3 length: 17 amino acids.